This record concerns one T cell receptor beta chain sequence. What this receptor recognizes is not known. No base-level quality is on record; no much larger clone is a single base apart. The instrument was an Illumina HiSeq 1500. Clones were called with MiXCR by TCRdb after fastp trimmed the public reads at Q25, and only in-frame beta chains were retained. CDR3 protein sequences are deduplicated, and each keeps its most common genes and DNA. Here the sample has around 300,000 distinct CDR3 sequences; about 25% occur a single time. 13% of the sample is in the top ten clones. The sample's treatment or condition, from its label and the paper: in vitro stimulation with specific CMV peptide epitopes to enrich CMV-specific T cells. This specimen comes from a study of T cell repertoires in cytomegalovirus infection (dated by TCRdb to the late 2010s). Background for the entire study: Recently identified HLA-C-restricted CMV epitopes, whose presentation resists viral immunomodulation, were targeted by peptide stimulations together with well-studied HLA-B-restricted epitopes. The HLA type of each donor mattered for the analysis, because public TCR beta signatures pointed to carriage of CMV infection along with the matching HLA type. What the work shows at the level of the full study, not this receptor alone: Cumulative frequency of public TCR beta family members discriminated carriers of CMV infection plus the relevant HLA type in this cohort and an independent approximately 370-donor cohort. The ex vivo response was dominated by HLA-C-restricted CMV-specific TCR beta clonotypes, which also provided the single most frequent clonotype in two of eight donors.

Sequences MNHEY (CDR1) and SVGEGT (CDR2) are obtained from the germline V gene. The CDR3 runs 15 amino acids, cysteine and phenylalanine included. The read is trimmed to its CDR3 DNA, 45 bases read in frame from base 1. Here V drops 4 bases and J drops 5 bases, and the junction holds 10 bases not matched to any gene. The specimen comprised cultured PBMCs, sampled from culture after CMV antigen stimulation. The TCR was taken from a human donor in good health (CMV status not recorded). Some clones in this sample may be carry-over from other donors' samples. The chain links TRBV6-2 or TRBV6-3 with TRBJ1-2, with 7 middle bases fitting TRBD1. The sequenced DNA is TGTGCCAGCAGTTCGAACCGACAGGGCAATTATGGCTACACCTTC. The translation is CASSSNRQGNYGYTF.